These T cell receptor beta chains were read from a single sample in a study of T-cell reconstitution after alpha-beta-depleted transplantation in children. Each CDR3 protein gets one entry after TCRdb re-called the PCR reads with MiXCR. The sample lists hundreds of thousands of distinct CDR3 sequences, around a sixth occurring once. Sequencing was performed on PBMCs from the stem cell graft donor, taken from the stem cell graft. Source of these receptors: a human donor who donated a stem cell graft to a child with acute myeloid leukemia. CDR3s include the opening cysteine and the closing phenylalanine or tryptophan. The D gene is left open where the match is weak. The size field is filled for only some rows; it gives once, few, many or a size class.

V gene	CDR3 length	clone size	D gene	J gene	CDR3 protein	CDR3 DNA
TRBV30	14	few	.	TRBJ1-4	CAWSNGGVSEKLFF	TGTGCCTGGAGTAACGGTGGGGTTTCGGAAAAACTGTTTTTT
TRBV7-6	15	.	.	TRBJ2-3	CAGGDLQGGTDTQYF	TGTGCCGGTGGGGACCTTCAGGGCGGCACAGATACGCAGTATTTT
TRBV7-2	15	few	TRBD2	TRBJ2-5	CASSVGLAGGETQYF	TGTGCCAGCAGCGTGGGACTAGCGGGGGGTGAGACCCAGTACTTC
TRBV6-6	13	.	TRBD1	TRBJ1-6	CASGQGMNSPLHF	TGTGCCAGCGGACAGGGGATGAATTCACCCCTCCACTTT
TRBV4-2	12	many	.	TRBJ2-2	CASSQETGELFF	TGTGCCAGCAGCCAAGAAACCGGGGAGCTGTTTTTT
TRBV7-3	16	once	TRBD1	TRBJ2-2	CASSSNRGSYTGELFF	TGTGCCAGCAGCTCCAACAGGGGATCTTACACCGGGGAGCTGTTTTTT
TRBV5-1	16	.	TRBD2	TRBJ2-7	CASSSGGDLNFYEQYF	TGCGCCAGCAGCTCCGGGGGGGACTTAAATTTCTACGAGCAGTACTTC
TRBV7-9	16	.	TRBD1	TRBJ2-3	CASSSSTGKNTDTQYF	TGTGCCAGCAGCTCCTCGACAGGGAAAAACACAGATACGCAGTATTTT
TRBV18	15	.	.	TRBJ1-6	CASSPQGSYNSPLHF	TGTGCCAGCTCACCACAGGGTTCCTATAATTCACCCCTCCACTTT
TRBV5-5	11	many	.	TRBJ1-1	CASLTRTEAFF	TGTGCCAGCCTAACACGCACTGAAGCTTTCTTT
TRBV5-6	14	many	TRBD1	TRBJ1-2	CASSADWGQDGYTF	TGTGCCAGCAGCGCGGATTGGGGACAGGATGGCTACACCTTC
TRBV5-1	14	few	TRBD1	TRBJ2-7	CASSVTGGPYEQYF	TGCGCCAGCAGCGTGACAGGGGGACCCTACGAGCAGTACTTC
TRBV20-1	14	many	.	TRBJ2-1	CSARDGRTYNEQFF	TGCAGTGCTAGAGACGGGAGAACCTACAATGAGCAGTTCTTC
TRBV5-1	17	.	.	TRBJ1-3	CASSLDGSHLSGNTIYF	TGCGCCAGCAGCTTGGATGGCAGTCACCTCTCTGGAAACACCATATATTTT
TRBV7-8	17	many	.	TRBJ2-5	CASSFTWTNGNQETQYF	TGTGCCAGCAGCTTCACTTGGACTAACGGTAACCAAGAGACCCAGTACTTC
TRBV20-1	16	many	TRBD2	TRBJ2-2	CSATSFSGGATGELFF	TGCAGTGCTACTTCGTTTAGCGGGGGGGCGACCGGGGAGCTGTTTTTT
TRBV20-1	16	many	TRBD1	TRBJ1-5	CSAKTGTGSLNQPQHF	TGCAGTGCTAAAACCGGGACAGGGTCCCTCAATCAGCCCCAGCATTTT
TRBV20-1	15	many	.	TRBJ2-1	CSAREERSSYNEQFF	TGCAGTGCCAGGGAGGAGCGGAGCTCCTACAATGAGCAGTTCTTC
TRBV20-1	15	many	.	TRBJ1-5	CSATSGVYSNQPQHF	TGCAGTGCTACCTCAGGGGTCTATAGCAATCAGCCCCAGCATTTT
TRBV7-2	14	.	.	TRBJ2-3	CASSAGINTDTQYF	TGTGCCAGCAGCGCCGGGATTAACACAGATACGCAGTATTTT
TRBV7-9	15	.	.	TRBJ2-7	CASSLLPNSVDEQYF	TGTGCCAGCAGCTTACTGCCAAACTCCGTCGACGAGCAGTACTTC
TRBV6-5	15	.	.	TRBJ1-4	CASSYSQGRIEKLFF	TGTGCCAGCAGTTACTCGCAGGGGAGAATAGAAAAACTGTTTTTT
TRBV29-1	13	few	TRBD1	TRBJ1-2	CSVTDRDLGGYTF	TGCAGCGTTACCGACAGGGACTTGGGTGGCTACACCTTC
TRBV20-1	10	many	.	TRBJ1-1	CSARRGEAFF	TGCAGTGCTAGGAGGGGGGAAGCTTTCTTT
TRBV7-3	16	few	.	TRBJ2-2	CASSSAPSRNTGELFF	TGTGCCAGCAGCTCCGCCCCTTCTAGGAACACCGGGGAGCTGTTTTTT
TRBV12-3/TRBV12-4	17	many	TRBD2	TRBJ2-5	CASSRTSGGAIQETQYF	TGTGCCAGCAGTCGGACTAGCGGGGGCGCGATTCAAGAGACCCAGTACTTC
TRBV20-1	15	.	TRBD1	TRBJ1-6	CSARDWEGGRSPLHF	TGCAGTGCTAGAGATTGGGAAGGGGGCCGGTCACCCCTCCACTTT
TRBV5-5	14	many	.	TRBJ2-4	CASSYRELRDIQYF	TGTGCCAGCAGCTACCGGGAGCTTCGGGACATTCAGTACTTC
TRBV6-5	17	many	.	TRBJ1-6	CASSYSRPGVDNSPLHF	TGTGCCAGCAGTTACTCGAGACCCGGGGTGGATAATTCACCCCTCCACTTT
TRBV6-2/TRBV6-3	16	.	TRBD1	TRBJ2-7	CASCNGPGTGTYEQYF	TGTGCCAGCTGCAACGGTCCCGGGACAGGGACCTACGAGCAGTACTTC
TRBV7-8	16	few	TRBD2	TRBJ2-5	CASSLWGISGGETQYF	TGTGCCAGCAGCTTATGGGGGATTAGCGGGGGAGAGACCCAGTACTTC
TRBV20-1	15	.	TRBD1	TRBJ1-5	CSAESPGQGYQPQHF	TGCAGTGCCGAGTCCCCGGGACAGGGATATCAGCCCCAGCATTTT
TRBV20-1	12	many	.	TRBJ1-2	CSATPVDSGYTF	TGCAGTGCGACTCCCGTAGACTCTGGCTACACCTTC
TRBV9	15	.	.	TRBJ2-3	CASSVSGHWSDTQYF	TGTGCCAGCAGCGTCTCCGGGCATTGGTCAGATACGCAGTATTTT
TRBV5-5	13	many	.	TRBJ2-5	CASSLGSLETQYF	TGTGCCAGCAGCTTGGGGTCACTAGAGACCCAGTACTTC
TRBV7-9	15	.	TRBD2	TRBJ2-5	CASRRGGEGVETQYF	TGTGCCAGCAGGCGCGGGGGGGAAGGCGTAGAGACCCAGTACTTC
TRBV20-1	13	many	.	TRBJ2-1	CSALDRNGNEQFF	TGCAGTGCCTTAGACAGGAACGGCAATGAGCAGTTCTTC
TRBV12-3/TRBV12-4	14	.	.	TRBJ2-1	CARSQKSSYNEQFF	TGTGCCAGATCCCAAAAGAGCTCCTACAATGAGCAGTTCTTC
TRBV20-1	14	many	.	TRBJ2-1	CSARGAGAINEQFF	TGCAGTGCTAGAGGCGCGGGGGCGATAAATGAGCAGTTCTTC
TRBV5-1	14	many	.	TRBJ2-1	CASSLEDSDNEQFF	TGCGCCAGCAGCTTGGAGGATAGCGACAATGAGCAGTTCTTC
TRBV20-1	13	many	.	TRBJ2-7	CSARAGSSYEQYF	TGCAGTGCTAGAGCGGGTAGCTCCTACGAGCAGTACTTC
TRBV7-2	14	many	.	TRBJ2-3	CASSPWVLEDTQYF	TGTGCCAGCAGCCCTTGGGTTTTGGAAGATACGCAGTATTTT
TRBV20-1	11	many	.	TRBJ2-3	CSARDGKTQYF	TGCAGTGCTAGAGATGGGAAAACGCAGTATTTT
TRBV25-1	15	.	.	TRBJ1-4	CASSDSTKTNEKLFF	TGTGCCAGCAGTGATTCCACGAAAACTAATGAAAAACTGTTTTTT
TRBV29-1	14	many	.	TRBJ2-3	CSVEGFLVTDTQYF	TGCAGCGTTGAGGGATTTTTGGTCACAGATACGCAGTATTTT
TRBV15	16	.	TRBD1	TRBJ2-5	CASRQSRDRVQETQYF	TGTGCTTCCCGTCAAAGCCGGGACAGGGTTCAAGAGACCCAGTACTTC
TRBV29-1	17	few	.	TRBJ2-1	CSVGDTISGTVYNEQFF	TGCAGCGTGGGCGACACTATCTCCGGGACGGTATACAATGAGCAGTTCTTC
TRBV29-1	11	.	.	TRBJ1-2	CSVVHIEDYTF	TGCAGCGTTGTTCACATCGAAGACTACACCTTC
TRBV28	13	.	.	TRBJ1-1	CASSSPKNTEAFF	TGTGCCAGCAGTTCGCCCAAGAACACTGAAGCTTTCTTT
TRBV18	15	.	.	TRBJ1-5	CASSPPQGGNQPQHF	TGTGCCAGCTCACCACCACAGGGCGGGAATCAGCCCCAGCATTTT
TRBV5-4	15	.	.	TRBJ2-5	CASSLPGTPGETQYF	TGTGCCAGCAGCCTACCCGGGACTCCGGGAGAGACCCAGTACTTC
TRBV4-1	17	.	.	TRBJ2-3	CASSHPTRDGRRDTQYF	TGCGCCAGCAGCCATCCCACAAGAGACGGACGAAGAGATACGCAGTATTTT
TRBV6-5	16	many	.	TRBJ2-2	CASSYSGQGGTGELFF	TGTGCCAGCAGTTACTCAGGCCAGGGCGGAACCGGGGAGCTGTTTTTT